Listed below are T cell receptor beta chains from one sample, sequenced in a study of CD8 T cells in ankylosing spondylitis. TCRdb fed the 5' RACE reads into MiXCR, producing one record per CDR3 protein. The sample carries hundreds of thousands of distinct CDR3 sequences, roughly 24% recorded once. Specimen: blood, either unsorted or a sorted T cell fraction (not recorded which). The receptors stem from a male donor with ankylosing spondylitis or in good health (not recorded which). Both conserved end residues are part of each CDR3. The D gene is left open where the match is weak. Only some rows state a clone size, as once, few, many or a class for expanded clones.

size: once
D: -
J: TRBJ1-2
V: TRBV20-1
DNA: TGCAGTGCCCGCGAGACGGGCAACTATGGCTACACCTTC
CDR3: CSARETGNYGYTF

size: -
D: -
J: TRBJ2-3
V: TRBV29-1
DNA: TGCAGCGTTGAGGCCTCAACACGAGAGAAGCAGTATTTT
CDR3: CSVEASTREKQYF

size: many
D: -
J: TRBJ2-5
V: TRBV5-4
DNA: TGTGCCAGCAGCTTGGACCTTGTAGGGACCCAGTACTTC
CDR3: CASSLDLVGTQYF

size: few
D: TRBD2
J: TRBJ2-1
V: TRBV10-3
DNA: TGTGCCATCAGTGGGCGGGAGGGCATCGATGAGCAGTTCTTC
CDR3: CAISGREGIDEQFF

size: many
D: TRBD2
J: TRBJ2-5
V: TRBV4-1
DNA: TGCGCCAGCAGCCAGTTAGCGGGAGCTAAAGAGACCCAGTACTTC
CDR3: CASSQLAGAKETQYF

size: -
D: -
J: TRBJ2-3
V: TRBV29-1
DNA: TGCAGCGCCGGAGGGGCGGTAGTCACAGATACGCAGTATTTT
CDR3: CSAGGAVVTDTQYF

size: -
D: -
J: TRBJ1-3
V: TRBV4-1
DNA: TGCGCCAGCAGCCAAGATATTCCGGGATTCTCTGGAAACACCATATATTTT
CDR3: CASSQDIPGFSGNTIYF

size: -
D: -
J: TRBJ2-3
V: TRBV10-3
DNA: TGTGCCATCAGTGCGTCGGGCACAGATACGCAGTATTTT
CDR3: CAISASGTDTQYF

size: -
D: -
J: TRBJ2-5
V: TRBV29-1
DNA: TGCAGCGCTATGACAGGTCAAGAGACCCAGTACTTC
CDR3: CSAMTGQETQYF

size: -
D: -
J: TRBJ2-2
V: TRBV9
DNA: TGTGCCAGCAGCCTAACCGGGACTCCAACCGGGGAGCTGTTTTTT
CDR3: CASSLTGTPTGELFF

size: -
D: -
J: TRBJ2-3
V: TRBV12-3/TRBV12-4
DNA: TGTGCCAGCACTACGTCTAGCGAGCCAGATACGCAGTATTTT
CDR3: CASTTSSEPDTQYF

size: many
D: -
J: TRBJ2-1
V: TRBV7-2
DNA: TGTGCCAGCAGCAAGAGGTGGAATGAGCAGTTCTTC
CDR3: CASSKRWNEQFF

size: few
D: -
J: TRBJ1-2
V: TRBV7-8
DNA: TGTGCCAGCAGCTTAGTGAACACTAACTATGGCTACACCTTC
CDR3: CASSLVNTNYGYTF

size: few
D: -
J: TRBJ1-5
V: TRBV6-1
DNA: TGTGCCAGCCGGGGCAGCCTAACTAGCAATCAGCCCCAGCATTTT
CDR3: CASRGSLTSNQPQHF

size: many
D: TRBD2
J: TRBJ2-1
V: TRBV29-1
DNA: TGCAGCGTGCGGACTAGGGCTTACTACAATGAGCAGTTCTTC
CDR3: CSVRTRAYYNEQFF

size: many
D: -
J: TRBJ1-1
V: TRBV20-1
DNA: TGCAGTGCTCGGACCCTTGAGAACACTGAAGCTTTCTTT
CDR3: CSARTLENTEAFF

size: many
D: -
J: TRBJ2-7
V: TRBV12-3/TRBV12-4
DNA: TGTGCCAGCAGTTTTCGAGCTTTCCATTCCGAGCAGTACTTC
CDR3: CASSFRAFHSEQYF

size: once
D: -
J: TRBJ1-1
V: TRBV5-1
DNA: TGCGCCAGCAGCTGGTCAGGGGTGGCCACTGAAGCTTTCTTT
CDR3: CASSWSGVATEAFF

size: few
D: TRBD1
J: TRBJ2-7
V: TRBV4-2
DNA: TGTGCCAGCAGCCAAGAGGGCAGGGGGAACGAGCAGTACTTC
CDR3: CASSQEGRGNEQYF

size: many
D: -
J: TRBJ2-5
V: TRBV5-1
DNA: TGCGCCAGCAGCTTAGGTAGCGGAGAGACCCAGTACTTC
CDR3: CASSLGSGETQYF

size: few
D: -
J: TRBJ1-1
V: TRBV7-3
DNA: TGTGCCAGCAGCCCCCGGGGGCCCATATCAGCGAACACTGAAGCTTTCTTT
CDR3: CASSPRGPISANTEAFF

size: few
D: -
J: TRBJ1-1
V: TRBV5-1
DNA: TGCGCCAGCAGCTTGCTCGCCAGCCGCACTGAAGCTTTCTTT
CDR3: CASSLLASRTEAFF

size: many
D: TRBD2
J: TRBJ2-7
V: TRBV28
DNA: TGTGCCAGCAGTCCTAGCGGGTCCCTCTCCTACGAGCAGTACTTC
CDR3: CASSPSGSLSYEQYF

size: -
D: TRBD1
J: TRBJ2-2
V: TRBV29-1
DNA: TGCAGCGTTGCCCCAGGGGGAAACACCGGGGAGCTGTTTTTT
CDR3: CSVAPGGNTGELFF

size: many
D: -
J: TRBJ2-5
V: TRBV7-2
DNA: TGTGCCAGCAGCGCGAGCGGCTTACAAGAGACCCAGTACTTC
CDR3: CASSASGLQETQYF

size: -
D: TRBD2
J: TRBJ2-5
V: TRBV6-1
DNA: TGTGCCAGCAGTGACGCAACAACTAGCGGCTTAGAGACCCAGTACTTC
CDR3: CASSDATTSGLETQYF

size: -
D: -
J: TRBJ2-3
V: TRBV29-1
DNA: TGCAGCGAGGAAGGTGGGGCAGATACGCAGTATTTT
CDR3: CSEEGGADTQYF

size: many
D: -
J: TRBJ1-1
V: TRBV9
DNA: TGTGCCAGCAGCGTCGGACAGAGGAACACTGAAGCTTTCTTT
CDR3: CASSVGQRNTEAFF

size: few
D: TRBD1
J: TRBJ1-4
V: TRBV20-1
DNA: TGCAGTGCTAGAGCGCCGGGACAGGGTTCAACTAATGAAAAACTGTTTTTT
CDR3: CSARAPGQGSTNEKLFF

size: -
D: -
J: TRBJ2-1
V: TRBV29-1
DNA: TGCAGCGTTTCAAGAATACTAGTCGTCCGTGAGCAGTTCTTC
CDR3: CSVSRILVVREQFF

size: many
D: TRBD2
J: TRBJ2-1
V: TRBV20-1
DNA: TGCAGTGCCATAGGACTAGCGAATTACAATGAGCAGTTCTTC
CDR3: CSAIGLANYNEQFF

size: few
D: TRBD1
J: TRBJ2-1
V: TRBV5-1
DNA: TGCGCCAGCAGCCCGCCCCTCGGACAGGGGCCACAGTTCTTC
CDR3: CASSPPLGQGPQFF

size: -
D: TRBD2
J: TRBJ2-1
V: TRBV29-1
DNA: TGCGTTGAAACTAGCGGGAGAGGCGTTGAGCAGTTCTTC
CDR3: CVETSGRGVEQFF

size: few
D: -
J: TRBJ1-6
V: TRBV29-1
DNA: TGCAGCGCCCGAACAGGGTCCTCACCCCTCCACTTT
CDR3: CSARTGSSPLHF

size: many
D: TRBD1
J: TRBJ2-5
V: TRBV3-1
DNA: TGTGCCAGCAGCCCCCGGGACAGGGCTATAGAGACCCAGTACTTC
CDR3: CASSPRDRAIETQYF

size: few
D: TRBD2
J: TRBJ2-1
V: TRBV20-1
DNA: TGCAGTGTCACTAGCGGGAGCTCCTACAATGAGCAGTTCTTC
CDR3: CSVTSGSSYNEQFF

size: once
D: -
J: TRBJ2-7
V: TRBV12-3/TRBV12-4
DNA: TGTGCCAGCAGTTTGGGGGTAGTGAACGAGCAGTACTTC
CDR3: CASSLGVVNEQYF

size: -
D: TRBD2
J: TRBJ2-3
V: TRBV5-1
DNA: TGCGCCAGCAGCTTGGACAACGCCGCGGGAGGGGATACGCAGTATTTT
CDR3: CASSLDNAAGGDTQYF

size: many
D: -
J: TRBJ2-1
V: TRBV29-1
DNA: TGCAGCGTTGGGGGACCCAGCAATGAGCAGTTCTTC
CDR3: CSVGGPSNEQFF

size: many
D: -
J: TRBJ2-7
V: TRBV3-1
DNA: TGTGCCAGCAGCCAAGGACTACACGGAACCTACGAGCAGTACTTC
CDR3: CASSQGLHGTYEQYF

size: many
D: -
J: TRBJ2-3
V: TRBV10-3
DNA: TGTGCCATCAGTGTTTCGGGAGCGGCAGATACGCAGTATTTT
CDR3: CAISVSGAADTQYF

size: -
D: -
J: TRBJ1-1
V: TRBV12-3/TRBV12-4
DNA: TGTGCCAGCAGCCAGGGAGGTCCTGAAGCTTTCTTT
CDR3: CASSQGGPEAFF

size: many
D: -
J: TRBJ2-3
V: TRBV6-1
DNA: TGTGCCAGCAGTGATAGCACGAGAACAGATACGCAGTATTTT
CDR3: CASSDSTRTDTQYF

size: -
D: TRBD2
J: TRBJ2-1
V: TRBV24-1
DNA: TGTGCCACCAGTGACTCTACTAGCGGGAGTCGGTACAATGAGCAGTTCTTC
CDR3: CATSDSTSGSRYNEQFF

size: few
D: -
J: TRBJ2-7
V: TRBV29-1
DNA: TGCAGCGTTGATTTTGAGGGTTTCTACGAGCAGTACTTC
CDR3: CSVDFEGFYEQYF

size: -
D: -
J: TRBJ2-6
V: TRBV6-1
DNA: TGTGCCAGCAGCCAGAGGGGGAGTGGGGCCAACGTCCTGACTTTC
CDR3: CASSQRGSGANVLTF

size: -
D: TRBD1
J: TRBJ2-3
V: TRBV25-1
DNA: TGTGCCAGCCACATCGGACAGGGCGCAGATACGCAGTATTTT
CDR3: CASHIGQGADTQYF

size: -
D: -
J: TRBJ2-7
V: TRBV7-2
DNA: TGTGCCAGCAGCTTTAACCAGGGCGAGCAGTACTTC
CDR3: CASSFNQGEQYF

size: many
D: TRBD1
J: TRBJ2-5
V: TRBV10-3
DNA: TGTGCCAGCAGGGGACAGGGGCAAGAGACCCAGTACTTC
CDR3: CASRGQGQETQYF

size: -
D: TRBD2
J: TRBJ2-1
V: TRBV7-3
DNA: TGTGCCAGCAGCTTAACGGGAGGGAAATCGAATGAGCAGTTCTTC
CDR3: CASSLTGGKSNEQFF

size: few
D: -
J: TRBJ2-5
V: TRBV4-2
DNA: TGTGCCAGCACTCCAAGGAAGCAGAAGGAGACCCAGTACTTC
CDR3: CASTPRKQKETQYF

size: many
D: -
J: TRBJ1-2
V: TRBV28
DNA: TGTGCCAGCAGTTTCATGAGCGGCTACACCTTC
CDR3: CASSFMSGYTF

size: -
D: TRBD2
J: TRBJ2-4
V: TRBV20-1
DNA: TGCAGTGCTAAAAGCGGGAGTGGGAACATTCAGTACTTC
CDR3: CSAKSGSGNIQYF

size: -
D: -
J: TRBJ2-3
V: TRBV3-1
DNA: TGTGCCAGCAGCCACGGCACAGATACGCAGTATTTT
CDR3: CASSHGTDTQYF

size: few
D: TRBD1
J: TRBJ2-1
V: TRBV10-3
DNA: TGTGCCATCACCCTACAGGGGACATATGAGCAGTTCTTC
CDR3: CAITLQGTYEQFF

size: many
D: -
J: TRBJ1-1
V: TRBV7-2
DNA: TGTGCCAGCAGCGGCAGGGTCCCCACTGAAGCTTTCTTT
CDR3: CASSGRVPTEAFF

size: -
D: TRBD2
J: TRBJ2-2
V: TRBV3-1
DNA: TGTGCCAGCAGCCAGTCGCTAGCGGGGAGCACCGGGGAGCTGTTTTTT
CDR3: CASSQSLAGSTGELFF

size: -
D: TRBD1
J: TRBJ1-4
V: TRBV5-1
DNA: TGCGCCAGCAGCTTTGGACAGGGAGATGAAAAACTGTTTTTT
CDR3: CASSFGQGDEKLFF

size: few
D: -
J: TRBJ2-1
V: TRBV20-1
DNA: TGCAGTGCTAATGAATTCTACAATGAGCAGTTCTTC
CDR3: CSANEFYNEQFF